This TCR beta chain was identified in a study of blood T cell repertoires in COVID-19. Across the whole study: Donors in the United States, Italy and Spain gave samples during acute or convalescent COVID-19. PBMCs, B-cell-depleted T cells, or T cells were the source of the cDNA or gDNA that made up the material.

This clone was picked up a small number of times. Per the germline V gene, CDR1 is LNHDA and CDR2 is SQIVND (reference sequence). With 3 bases removed from V and 5 bases from J, the gap between germline ends came to 11 bases. This CDR3 is 14 amino acids long. Authors' data handling: The assay estimated nucleated cells by amplifying reference gene primers. Generated by immunoSEQ multiplex PCR, the TCRdb table keeps only in-frame clones and is missing some. V, J and clone size derive from that table, while D and trimming were established from the DNA sequence. The sample carries about 310,000 clones, 75% to 90% recorded once.

The specimen was peripheral blood. The sequence came from a man younger than 35 with active or convalescent COVID-19. V usage is TRBV19 and J usage is TRBJ2-1; D gene uncertain. The CDR3 here is CASSMLQLNNEQFF. The DNA for the CDR3 is TGTGCCAGTAGTATGCTACAGCTAAACAATGAGCAGTTCTTC.